The clone carrying this T cell receptor (beta chain) was counted at least ten times. No antigen is known for it. The J segment lost 0 bases and the V segment lost 5 bases, leaving 4 bases of the junction unmatched. This CDR3 is built from 14 residues. The data originate from a study of T cells in Graves' hyperthyroidism and ophthalmopathy. The investigators amplified TCR beta CDR3 regions from RNA transcripts. The HTBI primer set drove a first-round RT-PCR of the TCR CDR3. MiXCR, run by TCRdb on the multiplex PCR reads, gives a single entry per CDR3 protein. The sample consists of approximately 520,000 distinct CDR3 sequences, around 20% of them appearing once. Study results and limitations: Among clonotypes expanded in thyroid above 0.001, most were also found in blood.

Investigators excluded patients with uncontrolled infection, other autoimmune disease, pregnancy or lactation. The rearrangement uses TRBV12-3 or TRBV12-4 and TRBJ2-7; 7 bases line up with TRBD1. The sequence came from a man younger than 35 with Graves' hyperthyroidism. The sequencing input was blood. CDR3 amino acids: CASSRGQDSYEQYF. DNA for the CDR3: TGTGCCAGCAGTCGCGGACAGGACTCCTACGAGCAGTACTTC.